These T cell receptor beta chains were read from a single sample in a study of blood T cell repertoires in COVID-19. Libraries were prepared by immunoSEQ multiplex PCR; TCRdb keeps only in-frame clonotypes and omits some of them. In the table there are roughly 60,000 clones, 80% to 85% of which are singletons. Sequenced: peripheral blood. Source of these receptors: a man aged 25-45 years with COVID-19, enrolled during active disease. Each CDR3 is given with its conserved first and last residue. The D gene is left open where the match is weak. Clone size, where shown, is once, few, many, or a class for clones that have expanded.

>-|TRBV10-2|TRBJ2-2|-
CASSNRDNGELFF
TGCGCCAGCAGCAACAGGGATAACGGGGAGCTGTTTTTT
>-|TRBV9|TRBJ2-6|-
CASSRTGTNSGANVLTF
TGTGCCAGCAGCCGGACCGGGACAAACTCTGGGGCCAACGTCCTGACTTTC
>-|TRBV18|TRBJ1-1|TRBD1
CASSPRTGNTEAFF
TGTGCCAGCTCACCCAGGACAGGGAACACTGAAGCTTTCTTT
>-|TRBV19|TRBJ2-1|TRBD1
CASRDRFSYNEQFF
TGTGCCAGTAGGGACAGGTTCTCCTACAATGAGCAGTTCTTC
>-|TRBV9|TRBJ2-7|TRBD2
CASSVTSTSSEQYF
TGTGCCAGCAGCGTGACTAGCACTTCTTCCGAGCAGTACTTC
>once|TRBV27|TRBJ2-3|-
CASSLYAALTDTQYF
TGTGCCAGCAGTTTATACGCGGCTCTCACAGATACGCAGTATTTT
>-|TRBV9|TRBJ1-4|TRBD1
CASSADRGLREKLFF
TGTGCCAGCAGCGCGGACAGGGGGCTCCGGGAAAAACTGTTTTTT
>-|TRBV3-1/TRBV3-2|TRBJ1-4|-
CASSQGGEKLFF
TGTGCCAGCAGCCAAGGAGGTGAAAAACTGTTTTTT
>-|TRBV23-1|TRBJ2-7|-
CASPRPPGLSWTYEQYF
TGCGCCAGTCCCCGGCCCCCTGGACTGTCGTGGACCTACGAGCAGTACTTC
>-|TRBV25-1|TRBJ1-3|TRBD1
CASSEPPSGQPRDTIYF
TGTGCCAGCAGTGAACCCCCGTCGGGACAGCCAAGAGACACCATATATTTT
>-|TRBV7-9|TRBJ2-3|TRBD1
CASSQYRGSGRDTQYF
TGTGCCAGCAGCCAGTACAGGGGGAGTGGAAGGGATACGCAGTATTTT
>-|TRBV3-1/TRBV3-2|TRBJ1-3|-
CASSRTVSGNTIYF
TGTGCCAGCAGCCGGACAGTTTCTGGAAACACCATATATTTT
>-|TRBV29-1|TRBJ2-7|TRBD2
CSVRTSGDLREQYF
TGCAGCGTGAGGACTAGCGGGGATCTACGAGAGCAGTACTTC
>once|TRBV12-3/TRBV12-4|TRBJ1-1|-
CASSLLQGGAFF
TGTGCCAGCAGTTTACTGCAGGGAGGAGCTTTCTTT
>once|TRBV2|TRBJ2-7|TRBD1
CASRNTWTGGEQYF
TGTGCCAGCAGGAACACCTGGACAGGGGGCGAGCAGTACTTC
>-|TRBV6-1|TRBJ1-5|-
CASSTGNQPQHF
TGTGCCAGCAGCACAGGGAATCAGCCCCAGCATTTT
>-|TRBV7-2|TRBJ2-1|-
CASSLPGAEQFF
TGTGCCAGCAGCTTACCGGGTGCGGAGCAGTTCTTC
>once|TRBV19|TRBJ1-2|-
CASSVGGVRNGYTF
TGTGCCAGTAGTGTAGGCGGTGTTCGAAATGGCTACACCTTC
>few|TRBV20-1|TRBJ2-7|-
CSATRNEQYF
TGCAGTGCGACAAGGAACGAGCAGTACTTC
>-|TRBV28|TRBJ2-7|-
CASSQTPYEQYF
TGTGCCAGCAGTCAGACTCCCTACGAGCAGTACTTC
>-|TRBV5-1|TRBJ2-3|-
CASSLSGGGDTQYF
TGCGCCAGCAGCTTGTCAGGGGGAGGAGATACGCAGTATTTT
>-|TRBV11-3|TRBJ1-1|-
CASSLFGGSGTEAFF
TGTGCCAGCAGCTTATTCGGAGGTTCGGGCACTGAAGCTTTCTTT
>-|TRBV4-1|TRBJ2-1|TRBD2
CASSQERRTSGRPNEQFF
TGCGCCAGCAGCCAAGAAAGGAGGACTAGCGGGAGACCAAATGAGCAGTTCTTC
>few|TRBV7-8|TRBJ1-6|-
CASSLAVGVYNSPLHF
TGTGCCAGCAGCTTAGCGGTAGGGGTATATAATTCACCCCTCCACTTT
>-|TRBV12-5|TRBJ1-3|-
CASGLDTSGNTIYF
TGTGCTAGTGGTTTGGACACCTCTGGAAACACCATATATTTT
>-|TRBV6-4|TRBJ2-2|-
CASSDSTTGELFF
TGTGCCAGCAGTGACTCGACAACCGGGGAGCTGTTTTTT
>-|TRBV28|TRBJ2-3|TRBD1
CASSRFDRGQDTQYF
TGTGCCAGCAGCAGATTCGACAGGGGGCAGGATACGCAGTATTTT
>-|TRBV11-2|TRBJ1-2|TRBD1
CASTPGGSYDGYTF
TGTGCCAGCACCCCAGGGGGCAGTTACGATGGCTACACCTTC
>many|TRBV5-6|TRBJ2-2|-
CASSFAGGTGELFF
TGTGCCAGCAGCTTCGCCGGGGGTACCGGGGAGCTGTTTTTT
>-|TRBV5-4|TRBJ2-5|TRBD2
CASSPRTSGRVETQYF
TGTGCCAGCAGCCCAAGGACTAGCGGGAGGGTGGAGACCCAGTACTTC
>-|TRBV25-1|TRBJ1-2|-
CASSGNPEAGGYTF
TGTGCCAGCAGTGGAAACCCGGAAGCGGGTGGCTACACCTTC
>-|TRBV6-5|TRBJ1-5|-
CASSSAGDQPQHF
TGTGCCAGCAGTTCGGCAGGGGACCAGCCCCAGCATTTT
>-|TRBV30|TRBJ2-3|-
CAWSDGSSTDTQYF
TGTGCCTGGAGTGATGGTAGTAGCACAGATACGCAGTATTTT
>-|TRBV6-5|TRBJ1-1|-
CASYLRGLNTEAFF
TGTGCCAGCTACTTGCGGGGTCTGAACACTGAAGCTTTCTTT
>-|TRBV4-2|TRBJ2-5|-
CASSQGSARYQETQYF
TGTGCCAGCAGCCAAGGGAGCGCCCGGTACCAAGAGACCCAGTACTTC
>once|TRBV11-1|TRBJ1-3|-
CASSLLKLGNTIYF
TGTGCCAGCAGCTTACTGAAGCTCGGGAACACCATATATTTT
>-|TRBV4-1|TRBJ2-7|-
CASSQDGGEQYF
TGCGCCAGCAGCCAAGATGGCGGCGAGCAGTACTTC
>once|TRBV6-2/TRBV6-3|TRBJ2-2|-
CASSNKGWYTGELFF
TGTGCCAGCAGTAATAAGGGGTGGTACACCGGGGAGCTGTTTTTT
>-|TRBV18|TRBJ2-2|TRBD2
CASSPGTKNTGELFF
TGTGCCAGCTCACCTGGGACTAAAAACACCGGGGAGCTGTTTTTT
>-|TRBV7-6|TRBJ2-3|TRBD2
CASSLEQAGREADTQYF
TGTGCCAGCAGCTTAGAACAAGCGGGAAGAGAGGCAGATACGCAGTATTTT
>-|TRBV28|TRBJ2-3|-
CASSFRVRGADTQYF
TGTGCCAGCAGTTTTCGGGTCAGGGGAGCAGATACGCAGTATTTT
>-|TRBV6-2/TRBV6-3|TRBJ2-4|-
CASSPTGNIQYF
TGTGCCAGCAGCCCCACTGGAAACATTCAGTACTTC
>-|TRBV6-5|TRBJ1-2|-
CASSLQSGANYGYTF
TGTGCCAGCTCACTGCAATCGGGGGCTAACTATGGCTACACCTTC
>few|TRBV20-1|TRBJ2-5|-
CSARGGETQYF
TGCAGTGCTAGGGGGGGAGAGACCCAGTACTTC
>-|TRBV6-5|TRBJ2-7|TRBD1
CASSLGQGLAYEQYF
TGTGCCAGCAGTCTTGGACAGGGCTTGGCCTACGAGCAGTACTTC
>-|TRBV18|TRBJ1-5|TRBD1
CASSLGGSNSNQPQHF
TGTGCCAGCTCACTAGGGGGCAGTAATAGCAATCAGCCCCAGCATTTT
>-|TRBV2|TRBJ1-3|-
CASPIRGELSF
TGTGCCAGCCCGATCCGGGGGGAGCTCTCATTT
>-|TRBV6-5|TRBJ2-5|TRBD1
CASSRDRVETQYF
TGTGCCAGCAGTAGGGACAGGGTCGAGACCCAGTACTTC
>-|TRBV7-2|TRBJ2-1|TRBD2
CASSKPGLALNEQFF
TGTGCCAGCTCAAAGCCGGGACTAGCGCTTAATGAGCAGTTCTTC
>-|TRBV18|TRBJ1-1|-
CASSPPTGLNTEAFF
TGTGCCAGCTCACCTCCGACAGGCCTGAACACTGAAGCTTTCTTT
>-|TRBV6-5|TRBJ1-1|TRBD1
CASSSRGQQNTEAFF
TGTGCCAGCAGTTCCAGGGGACAGCAGAACACTGAAGCTTTCTTT